Presented here are 5 T cell receptor beta chains from one specimen sequenced in a study of cytomegalovirus exposure and HLA in healthy donors. 60 Vbeta and 13 Jbeta primers were used in PCR. Clones were read by immunoSEQ multiplex PCR, and TCRdb kept only the in-frame ones, dropping some. The clone table shows under 65,000 clones, with the ten largest holding roughly 7%. Sequences were obtained from PBMCs. The receptors stem from a middle-aged woman in good health and CMV-seronegative.

This rearrangement joins TRBV18 to TRBJ2-5; D possibly corresponds to TRBD1 (6 bases). The CDR3 contains 13 residues. Germline V gene sequence: CDR1 KGHSH, CDR2 LQKENI. V lost 3 bases to trimming and J lost 3 bases, with 8 bases between them. CDR3 protein: CASSPYREETQYF. The DNA of the CDR3 is TGTGCCAGCTCACCTTACAGGGAAGAGACCCAGTACTTC.

This rearrangement joins TRBV11-3 to TRBJ2-2, with TRBD2 matching over 9 bases. V gave up 3 bases and J gave up 4 bases; unmatched junction bases: 6. The CDR3 extends over 16 amino acids. CDR1 is SGHNT, CDR2 YENEEA, per germline. The CDR3 nucleotides are TGTGCCAGCAGCTTGGTAGCGGGGGATGGCACCGGGGAGCTGTTTTTT. As protein: CASSLVAGDGTGELFF.

J is TRBJ1-5 and V is TRBV19, with TRBD1 matching over 8 bases. The CDR3 consists of 15 residues. Trimming removed 6 bases from V and 3 bases from J; junction bases left unmatched: 7. Germline V CDR1 and CDR2: LNHDA, SQIVND (reference sequence). The CDR3 nucleotides read TGTGCCAGTAGCGGACAGGGTGAATTCAATCAGCCCCAGCATTTT. Its protein product is CASSGQGEFNQPQHF.

For this clone: One end of the junction varies from germline; a read error may be responsible. The V and J genes are TRBV4-1 and TRBJ2-3; tentative D call: TRBD2 (6 bases). CDR3 size: 14 residues. Germline CDR1 is MGHRA and CDR2 is YSYEKL. The CDR3 loop reads CASSHYGGADTQYF. CDR3 DNA sequence: TGTGCCAGCAGCCACTACGGGGGAGCAGATACGCAGTATTTT.

The gene calls are TRBV28 and TRBJ2-7; perhaps TRBD1 as D (6 bases). CDR3 size: 12 residues. From germline, CDR1 is MDHEN and CDR2 SYDVKM. The germline V and J ends were trimmed by 6 bases and 7 bases, with 13 bases remaining between them. For the CDR3, the DNA is TGTGCCAGCAGCCCCGGACAGCTAGAGCAGTACTTC. It encodes CASSPGQLEQYF.